This paragraph covers one T cell receptor beta chain sequence. This receptor's antigen is unknown. No base-level quality is on record; no much larger clone is a single base apart. Sequencing instrument: Illumina NovaSeq 6000. TCRalpha and TCRbeta cDNA libraries were built by 5'RACE with constant-segment primers, adding sample barcodes and unique molecular identifiers. RNA was extracted from every sample with Trizol reagent. The libraries were amplified in two PCR steps, and the second step added a second sample barcode and Illumina TruSeq adapters. Sequencing of the libraries was done on an Illumina NovaSeq, producing 2 x 150 bp paired-end reads. As for how the authors treated the data: With migec v1.2.7, reads were demultiplexed and then collapsed into UMI-guided consensus sequences. Using mixcr v2.1.11, UMI consensuses were aligned to TRA and TRB V and J templates and then assembled into clonotypes. A clonotype was counted as expanded or contracted only when both edgeR and NoisET called the clonotype significant, with the noise models trained on biological replicates. For edgeR calls, the thresholds were a false discovery rate-adjusted p below 0.01 and a log2 fold-change of 1. As an exploratory analysis of dynamics, max-normalized trajectories of the 1000 most abundant clonotypes were examined with PCA combined with hierarchical clustering. The CD4 or CD8 phenotype of responding clones was assigned using the separately sequenced CD4+ and CD8+ repertoires. TCRdb itself trimmed the public reads at Q25 with fastp, ran MiXCR and retained productive beta chains. A single entry per CDR3 protein holds the most common genes and DNA from its merged rows. It is TCRdb's table, rather than the study itself, that gives the V and J calls and clone size. Present in this sample are 350,000 to 500,000 distinct CDR3 sequences, roughly 18% of which were seen just once. The ten largest clones represent under 25% of the sample.

The germline V gene supplies CDR1 SGHRS and CDR2 YFSETQ. V is clipped by 0 bases and J by 0 bases, and the sequence between their germline boundaries is 10 bases long. Including the terminal cysteine and phenylalanine, the CDR3 comprises 17 residues. This entry keeps only the CDR3 DNA: 51 bases, framed from base 1. The data belong to a study of T-cell memory formation after mild COVID-19 (dated by TCRdb to the early 2020s). With regard to the full study: TCR sequence clusters from the two donors were found to be largely donor specific. The cohort comprised two young, previously healthy adult volunteers, one female and one male. T-cell clones expanding and contracting after mild COVID-19 in two donors were tracked by longitudinal TCRalpha and TCRbeta repertoire sequencing. Study-wide conclusions, independent of this receptor: Some responding clones were detected in pre-infection memory, suggesting pre-existing cross-reactive memory T cells joined the SARS-CoV-2 response. SARS-CoV-2 specificity was not confirmed for the second-wave clones peaking on day 37. Contracting CD4+ clones appeared mostly in the CM and EM memory subsets, whereas CD8+ clones were enriched in EMRA. Only a couple of mild cases were covered in the study, and larger cohorts including severe cases with pre-infection samples were considered necessary. Clones that contracted from day 15 to 85 showed balanced CD4/CD8 phenotypes, whereas a second wave of clones that expanded from day 15 to 37 leaned towards CD4+.

Ficoll-Paque density gradient centrifugation was used to isolate PBMCs. This TCR was sampled from a man between 18 and 29 years old who had mild COVID-19 (a few samples of this study predate the infection). The sample titles of this study are shuffled in the database, so cell type and time point are left out; the donor was told from shared clones. In this chain, TRBV5-1 is recombined with TRBJ2-6; too little of a D gene remains to name it. The sequencing input was PBMCs or a T cell subset sorted from them (not recorded which). The CDR3 protein is CASSLAGLPSGANVLTF. The bases read TGCGCCAGCAGCTTGGCAGGTCTACCCTCTGGGGCCAACGTCCTGACTTTC.